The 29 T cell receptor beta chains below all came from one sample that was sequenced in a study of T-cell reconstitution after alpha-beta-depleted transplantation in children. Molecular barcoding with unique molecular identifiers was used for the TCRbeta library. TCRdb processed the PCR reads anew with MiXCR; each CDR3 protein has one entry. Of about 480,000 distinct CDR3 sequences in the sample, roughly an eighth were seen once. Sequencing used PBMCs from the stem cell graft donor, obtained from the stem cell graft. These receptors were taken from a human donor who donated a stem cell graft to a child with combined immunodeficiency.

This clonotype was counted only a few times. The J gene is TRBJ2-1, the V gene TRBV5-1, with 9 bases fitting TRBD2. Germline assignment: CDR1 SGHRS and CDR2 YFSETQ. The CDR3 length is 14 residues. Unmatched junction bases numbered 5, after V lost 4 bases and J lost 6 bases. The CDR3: CASSETSGSNEQFF. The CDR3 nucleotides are TGCGCCAGCAGCGAAACTAGCGGGTCCAATGAGCAGTTCTTC.

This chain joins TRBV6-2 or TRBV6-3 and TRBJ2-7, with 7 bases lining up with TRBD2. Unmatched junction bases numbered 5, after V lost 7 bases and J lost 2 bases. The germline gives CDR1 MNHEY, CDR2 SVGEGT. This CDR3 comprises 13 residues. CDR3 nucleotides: TGTGCCAGCACCGGGCGGGAGACCTACGAGCAGTACTTC. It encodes CASTGRETYEQYF.

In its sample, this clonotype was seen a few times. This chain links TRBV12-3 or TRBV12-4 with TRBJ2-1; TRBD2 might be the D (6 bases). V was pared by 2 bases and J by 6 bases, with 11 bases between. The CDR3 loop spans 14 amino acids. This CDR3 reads CASSLSAGSNEQFF. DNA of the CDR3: TGTGCCAGCAGTTTATCGGCCGGGAGCAATGAGCAGTTCTTC.

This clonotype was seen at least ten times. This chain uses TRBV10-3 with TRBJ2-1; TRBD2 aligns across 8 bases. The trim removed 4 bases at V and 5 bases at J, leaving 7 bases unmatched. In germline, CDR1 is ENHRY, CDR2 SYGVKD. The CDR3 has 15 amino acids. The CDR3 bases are TGTGCCATCAGTGCAGAACGGGGGGGAGACAATGAGCAGTTCTTC. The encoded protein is CAISAERGGDNEQFF.

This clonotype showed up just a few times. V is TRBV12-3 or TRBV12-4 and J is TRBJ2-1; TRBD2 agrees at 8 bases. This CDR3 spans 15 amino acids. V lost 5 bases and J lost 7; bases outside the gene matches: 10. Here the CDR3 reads CASSTLAGGGNEQFF. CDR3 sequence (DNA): TGTGCCAGCAGTACTCTAGCGGGTGGGGGAAATGAGCAGTTCTTC.

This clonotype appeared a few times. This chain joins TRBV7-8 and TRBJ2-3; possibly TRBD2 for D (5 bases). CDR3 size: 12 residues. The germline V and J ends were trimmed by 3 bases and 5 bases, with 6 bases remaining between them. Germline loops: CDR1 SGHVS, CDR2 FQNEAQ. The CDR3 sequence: CASSLGEDTQYF. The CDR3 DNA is TGTGCCAGCAGCTTGGGAGAAGATACGCAGTATTTT.

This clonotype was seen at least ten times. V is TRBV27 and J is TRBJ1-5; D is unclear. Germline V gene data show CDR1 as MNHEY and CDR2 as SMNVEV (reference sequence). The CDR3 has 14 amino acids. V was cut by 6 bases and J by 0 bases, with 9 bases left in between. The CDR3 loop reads CASRIGSSNQPQHF. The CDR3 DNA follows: TGTGCCAGCAGGATCGGGAGTAGCAATCAGCCCCAGCATTTT.

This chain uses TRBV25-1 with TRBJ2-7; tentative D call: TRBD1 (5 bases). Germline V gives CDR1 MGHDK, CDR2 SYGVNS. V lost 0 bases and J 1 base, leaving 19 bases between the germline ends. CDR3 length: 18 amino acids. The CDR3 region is CASSEYWGLVAVSYEQYF. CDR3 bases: TGTGCCAGCAGTGAATATTGGGGCCTGGTGGCAGTTTCCTACGAGCAGTACTTC.

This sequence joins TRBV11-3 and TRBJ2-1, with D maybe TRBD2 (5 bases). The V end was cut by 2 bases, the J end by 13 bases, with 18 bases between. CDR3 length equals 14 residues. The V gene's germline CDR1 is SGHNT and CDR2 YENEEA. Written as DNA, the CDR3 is TGTGCCAGCAGCTTAATCCATAGCGCTAACAAACAGTTCTTC. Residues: CASSLIHSANKQFF.

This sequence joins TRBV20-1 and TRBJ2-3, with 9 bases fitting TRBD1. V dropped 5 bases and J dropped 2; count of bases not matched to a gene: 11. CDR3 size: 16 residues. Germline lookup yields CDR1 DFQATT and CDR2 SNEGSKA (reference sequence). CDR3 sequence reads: CSASHPTGGITDTQYF. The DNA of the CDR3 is TGCAGTGCTTCCCACCCGACAGGGGGTATCACAGATACGCAGTATTTT.

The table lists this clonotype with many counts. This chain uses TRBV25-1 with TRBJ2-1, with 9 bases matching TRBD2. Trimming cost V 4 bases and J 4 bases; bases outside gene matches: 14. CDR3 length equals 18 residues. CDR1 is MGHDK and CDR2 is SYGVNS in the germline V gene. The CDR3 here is CASSVRGRREGPYNEQFF. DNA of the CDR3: TGTGCCAGCAGTGTCAGGGGGAGGCGGGAGGGTCCATACAATGAGCAGTTCTTC.

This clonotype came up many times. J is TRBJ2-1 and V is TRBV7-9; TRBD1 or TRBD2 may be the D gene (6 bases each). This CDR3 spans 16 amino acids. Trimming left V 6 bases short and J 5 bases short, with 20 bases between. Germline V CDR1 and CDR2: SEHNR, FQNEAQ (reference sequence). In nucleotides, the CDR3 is TGTGCCAGCAGGTCCTTCTCGGGGGCTGGGAACAATGAGCAGTTCTTC. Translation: CASRSFSGAGNNEQFF.

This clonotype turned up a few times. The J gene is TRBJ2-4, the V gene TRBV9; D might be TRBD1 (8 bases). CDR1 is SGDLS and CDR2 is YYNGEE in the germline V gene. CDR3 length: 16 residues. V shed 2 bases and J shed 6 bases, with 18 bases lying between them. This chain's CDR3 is CASSVDRAGEGNIQYF. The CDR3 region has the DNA TGTGCCAGCAGCGTGGACAGGGCCGGGGAGGGAAACATTCAGTACTTC.

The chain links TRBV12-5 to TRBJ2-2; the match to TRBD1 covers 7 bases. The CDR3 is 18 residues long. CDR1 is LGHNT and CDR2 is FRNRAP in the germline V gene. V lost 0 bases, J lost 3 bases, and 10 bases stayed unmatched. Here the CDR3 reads CASGLVVGTDVDTGELFF. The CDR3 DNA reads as TGTGCTAGTGGTTTGGTAGTGGGGACAGACGTCGACACCGGGGAGCTGTTTTTT.

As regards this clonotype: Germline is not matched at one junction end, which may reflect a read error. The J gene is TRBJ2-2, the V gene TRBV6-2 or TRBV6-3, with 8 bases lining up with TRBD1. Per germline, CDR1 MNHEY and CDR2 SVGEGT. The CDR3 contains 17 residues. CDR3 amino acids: CASSFQSRTGPTEELFF. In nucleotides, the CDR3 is TGTGCCAGCAGCTTTCAGTCGCGGACAGGGCCCACCGAGGAGCTGTTTTTT.

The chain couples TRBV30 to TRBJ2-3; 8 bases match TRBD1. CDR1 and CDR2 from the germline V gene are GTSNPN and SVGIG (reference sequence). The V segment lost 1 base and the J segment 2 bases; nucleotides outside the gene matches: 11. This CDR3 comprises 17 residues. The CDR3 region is CAWSEFVGTGNTDTQYF. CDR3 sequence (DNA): TGTGCCTGGAGTGAGTTCGTCGGGACAGGCAACACAGATACGCAGTATTTT.

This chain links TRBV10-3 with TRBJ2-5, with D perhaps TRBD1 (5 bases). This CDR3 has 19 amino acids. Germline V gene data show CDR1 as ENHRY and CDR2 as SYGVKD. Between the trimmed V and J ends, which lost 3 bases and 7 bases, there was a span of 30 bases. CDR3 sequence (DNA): TGTGCCATCAGTGACCCCCTGGAGACAACCCTCGCCGATCAGGGGACCCAGTACTTC. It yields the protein CAISDPLETTLADQGTQYF.

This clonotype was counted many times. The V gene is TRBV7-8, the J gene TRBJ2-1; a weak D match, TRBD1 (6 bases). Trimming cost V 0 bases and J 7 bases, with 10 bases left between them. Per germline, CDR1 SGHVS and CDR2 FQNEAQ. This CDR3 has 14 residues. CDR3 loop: CASSLAGTLNEQFF. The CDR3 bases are TGTGCCAGCAGCTTAGCTGGGACACTGAATGAGCAGTTCTTC.

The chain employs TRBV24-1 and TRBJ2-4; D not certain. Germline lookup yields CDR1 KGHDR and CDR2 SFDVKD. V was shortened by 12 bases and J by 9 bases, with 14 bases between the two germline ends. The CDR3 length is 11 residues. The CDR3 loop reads CADLSTGIQYF. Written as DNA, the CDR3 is TGTGCCGACTTGTCTACTGGCATTCAGTACTTC.

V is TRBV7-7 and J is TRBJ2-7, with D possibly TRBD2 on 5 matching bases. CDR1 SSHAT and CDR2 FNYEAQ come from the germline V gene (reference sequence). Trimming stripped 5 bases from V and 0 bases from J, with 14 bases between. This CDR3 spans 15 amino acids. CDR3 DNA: TGTGCCAGCAGCCCGGGAAGGCCTTCCTCCTACGAGCAGTACTTC. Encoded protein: CASSPGRPSSYEQYF.

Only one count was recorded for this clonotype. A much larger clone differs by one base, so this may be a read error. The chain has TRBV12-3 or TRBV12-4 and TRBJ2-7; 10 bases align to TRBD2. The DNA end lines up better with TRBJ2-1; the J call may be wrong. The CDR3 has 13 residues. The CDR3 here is CASRSGRDNEQFF. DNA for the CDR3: TGTGCCAGCAGGAGCGGGAGGGACAATGAGCAGTTCTTC.

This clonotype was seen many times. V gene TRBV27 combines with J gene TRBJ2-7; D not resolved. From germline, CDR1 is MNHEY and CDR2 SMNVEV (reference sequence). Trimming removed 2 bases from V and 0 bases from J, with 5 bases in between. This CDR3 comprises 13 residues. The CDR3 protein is CASSLKSSYEQYF. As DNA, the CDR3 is TGTGCCAGCAGTTTAAAGAGCTCCTACGAGCAGTACTTC.

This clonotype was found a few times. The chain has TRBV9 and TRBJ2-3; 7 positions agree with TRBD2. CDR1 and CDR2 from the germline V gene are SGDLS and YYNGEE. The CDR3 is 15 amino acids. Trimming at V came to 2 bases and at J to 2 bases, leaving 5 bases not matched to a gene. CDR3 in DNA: TGTGCCAGCAGCGTGGGGGGGGAATACACAGATACGCAGTATTTT. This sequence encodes CASSVGGEYTDTQYF.

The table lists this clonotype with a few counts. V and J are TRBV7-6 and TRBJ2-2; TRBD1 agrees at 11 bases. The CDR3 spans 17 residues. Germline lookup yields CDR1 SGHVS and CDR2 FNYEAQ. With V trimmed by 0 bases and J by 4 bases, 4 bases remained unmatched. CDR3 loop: CASSLASGTGGTGELFF. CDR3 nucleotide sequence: TGTGCCAGCAGCTTAGCGTCCGGGACAGGGGGCACCGGGGAGCTGTTTTTT.

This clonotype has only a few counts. CDR3 loop: CASSWSPTVRETQYF. For the CDR3, the DNA is TGCGCCAGCAGCTGGAGCCCGACCGTCCGGGAGACCCAGTACTTC. The chain uses TRBV5-1 and TRBJ2-5, with unresolved D. Germline V gene data show CDR1 as SGHRS and CDR2 as YFSETQ. The CDR3 consists of 15 residues. V shed 3 bases and J shed 5 bases, with 17 bases lying between them.

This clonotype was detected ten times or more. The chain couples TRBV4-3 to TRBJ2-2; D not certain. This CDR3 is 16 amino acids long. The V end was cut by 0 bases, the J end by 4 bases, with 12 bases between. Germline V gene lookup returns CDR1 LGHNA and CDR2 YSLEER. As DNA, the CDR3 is TGCGCCAGCAGCCAAGATCATCTAAGTTCCACCGGGGAGCTGTTTTTT. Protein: CASSQDHLSSTGELFF.

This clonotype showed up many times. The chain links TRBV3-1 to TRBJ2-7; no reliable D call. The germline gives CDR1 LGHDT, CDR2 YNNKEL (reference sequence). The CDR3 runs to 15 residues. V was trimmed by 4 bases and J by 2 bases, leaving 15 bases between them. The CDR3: CASSPYSLSTYEQYF. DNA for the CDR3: TGTGCCAGCAGCCCCTATTCGCTCTCGACCTACGAGCAGTACTTC.

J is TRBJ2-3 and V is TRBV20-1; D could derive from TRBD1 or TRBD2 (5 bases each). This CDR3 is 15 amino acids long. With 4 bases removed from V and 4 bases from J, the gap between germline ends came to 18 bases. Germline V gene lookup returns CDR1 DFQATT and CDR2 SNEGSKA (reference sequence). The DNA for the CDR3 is TGCAGTGCTAATCAGGGCCGGGGTTTCGCAGATACGCAGTATTTT. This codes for CSANQGRGFADTQYF.

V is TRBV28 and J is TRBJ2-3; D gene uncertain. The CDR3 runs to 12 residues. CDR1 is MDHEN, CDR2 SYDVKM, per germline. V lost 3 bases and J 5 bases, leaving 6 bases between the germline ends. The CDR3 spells CASSFEVDTQYF. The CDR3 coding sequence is TGTGCCAGCAGTTTTGAGGTAGATACGCAGTATTTT.